This TCR beta chain was recovered during a study of cytomegalovirus exposure and HLA in healthy donors. Study details: There were 75 million to 95 million unique TCRs (from HLA-typed donors) in an early data release.

The PCR was carried out with 60 Vbeta primers and 13 Jbeta primers. The protocol was immunoSEQ multiplex PCR, while the TCRdb copy is restricted to in-frame clones and leaves out a portion. The sample holds about 90,000 clones, roughly 78% seen once. CDR1 MNHNY and CDR2 SVGAGI come from the germline V gene (reference sequence). V was trimmed by 7 bases and J by 0 bases, leaving 14 bases between them. The CDR3 extends over 15 amino acids. The chain joins TRBV6-6 to TRBJ2-3, with D possibly matching TRBD2 (5 bases). Sequencing used PBMCs. This sequence was found in a woman aged 40 to 50 in good health and CMV-seropositive. Written as DNA, the CDR3 is TGTGCCAGCATGTTAGTACTAGGTAGCACAGATACGCAGTATTTT. Translation: CASMLVLGSTDTQYF.